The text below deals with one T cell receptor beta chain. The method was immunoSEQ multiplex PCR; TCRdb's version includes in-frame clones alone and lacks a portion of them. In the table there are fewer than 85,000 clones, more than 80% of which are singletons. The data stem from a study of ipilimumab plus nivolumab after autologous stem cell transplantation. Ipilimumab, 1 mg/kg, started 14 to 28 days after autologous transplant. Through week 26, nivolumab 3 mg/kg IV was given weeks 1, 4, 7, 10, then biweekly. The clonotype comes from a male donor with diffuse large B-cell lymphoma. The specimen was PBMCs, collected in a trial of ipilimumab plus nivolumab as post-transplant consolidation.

The CDR3 sequence: CASSQDIRRGYSYEQYF. The CDR3 coding sequence is TGCGCCAGCAGCCAAGATATTAGGCGGGGTTACTCCTACGAGCAGTACTTC. The chain recombines TRBV4-1 with TRBJ2-5; D may be TRBD2 (6 bases). The DNA end favors TRBJ2-7, so the J call may be wrong. This CDR3 is built from 17 residues. The germline CDR1 and CDR2 sequences are MGHRA and YSYEKL.